This is a list of T cell receptor beta chains from one sample in a study of molecular identifiers for immune sequencing clone quantification. TCRdb redid the calling of the PCR reads with MiXCR, one entry per CDR3 protein. The repertoire holds about 640,000 distinct CDR3 sequences, with roughly 21% as singletons. The material sequenced was naive CD8+ T cells from blood, with Jurkat cell RNA spiked in. The source of these receptors is a human donor in good health. Some libraries in this study had Jurkat cell RNA spiked in. Both conserved end residues are part of each CDR3. A D gene is named only where the DNA matches it firmly. Clone size is stated in some rows and not others, as once, few, many or a class when expanded.

J	V	D	size	CDR3	DNA
TRBJ1-2	TRBV12-3/TRBV12-4	TRBD1	.	CASSPTGVNNYGYTF	TGTGCCAGCAGCCCGACAGGGGTCAACAACTATGGCTACACCTTC
TRBJ1-1	TRBV19	TRBD1	.	CASGQGNAEAFF	TGTGCCAGTGGACAGGGGAACGCTGAAGCTTTCTTT
TRBJ2-7	TRBV4-3	.	many	CASSQLDSSYEQYF	TGCGCCAGCAGCCAGTTGGACAGCTCCTACGAGCAGTACTTC
TRBJ2-5	TRBV20-1	.	many	CRAGTGGLETQYF	TGCAGAGCCGGGACTGGAGGTCTCGAGACCCAGTACTTC
TRBJ1-3	TRBV29-1	.	many	CSVVQSGNTIYF	TGCAGCGTTGTACAGAGTGGAAACACCATATATTTT
TRBJ1-5	TRBV12-3/TRBV12-4	.	.	CASNFSGNQPQHF	TGTGCCAGCAATTTTTCAGGGAATCAGCCCCAGCATTTT
TRBJ1-5	TRBV6-2/TRBV6-3	.	many	CASSSDVSNQPQHF	TGTGCCAGCAGTTCGGACGTTAGCAATCAGCCCCAGCATTTT
TRBJ2-3	TRBV7-6	.	many	CASSPLSIGTDTQYF	TGTGCCAGCAGCCCCCTGTCCATAGGTACAGATACGCAGTATTTT
TRBJ2-3	TRBV4-3	.	many	CASSSTGHSADTQYF	TGCGCCAGCAGCTCTACAGGCCACAGCGCAGATACGCAGTATTTT
TRBJ2-5	TRBV28	TRBD1	many	CASRVPYRGLETQYF	TGTGCCAGCAGGGTCCCTTACAGGGGGCTAGAGACCCAGTACTTC
TRBJ2-5	TRBV4-2	.	few	CASSLMGVQETQYF	TGTGCCAGCAGCCTCATGGGGGTCCAAGAGACCCAGTACTTC
TRBJ2-7	TRBV5-1	.	many	CASSFRQRTYEQYF	TGCGCCAGCAGCTTCCGCCAGCGCACCTACGAGCAGTACTTC
TRBJ2-1	TRBV4-3	.	.	CASSQTTSRSYNEQFF	TGCGCCAGCAGCCAAACTACTAGCCGCTCCTACAATGAGCAGTTCTTC
TRBJ2-7	TRBV5-1	.	many	CASRYRDEQYF	TGCGCCAGCAGATACAGGGACGAGCAGTACTTC
TRBJ2-7	TRBV9	TRBD2	many	CASSVGSSGRYEQYF	TGTGCCAGCAGCGTAGGCTCTAGCGGGAGGTACGAGCAGTACTTC
TRBJ1-1	TRBV9	TRBD1	many	CASSTGGSDTEAFF	TGTGCCAGCAGCACAGGGGGCTCGGACACTGAAGCTTTCTTT
TRBJ2-7	TRBV28	TRBD2	many	CASSDVTSGTRF	TGTGCCAGCAGTGACGTTACTAGCGGGACGCGCTTC
TRBJ2-1	TRBV4-2	TRBD2	many	CASSQDLPSGRYNEQFF	TGTGCCAGCAGCCAAGATCTGCCTAGCGGGAGGTACAATGAGCAGTTCTTC
TRBJ2-7	TRBV13	TRBD1	many	CASSADRQTTYEQYF	TGTGCCAGCAGCGCGGACAGGCAGACCACCTACGAGCAGTACTTC
TRBJ2-2	TRBV24-1	.	many	CATSDYRVSTGELFF	TGTGCCACCAGTGATTACAGGGTCAGCACCGGGGAGCTGTTTTTT
TRBJ1-5	TRBV6-2/TRBV6-3	TRBD1	many	CASRDTGVQPQHF	TGTGCCAGCAGGGATACAGGGGTGCAGCCCCAGCATTTT
TRBJ1-6	TRBV7-9	TRBD1	many	CASSSGTGPGPLHF	TGTGCCAGCAGCTCCGGGACAGGCCCCGGGCCCCTCCACTTT
TRBJ2-2	TRBV7-9	.	few	CASSFVDNTGELFF	TGTGCCAGCAGCTTCGTCGACAACACCGGGGAGCTGTTTTTT
TRBJ2-1	TRBV7-9	TRBD2	few	CASSLAPYPRDYFTSSYNEQFF	TGTGCCAGCAGCTTAGCCCCCTACCCCCGGGACTACTTCACGAGCTCCTACAATGAGCAGTTCTTC
TRBJ2-3	TRBV2	.	many	CASSDGNTDTQYF	TGTGCCAGCAGTGATGGTAACACAGATACGCAGTATTTT
TRBJ2-3	TRBV7-9	TRBD1	many	CASTDRTGGTDTQYF	TGTGCCAGCACCGACCGGACAGGGGGCACAGATACGCAGTATTTT
TRBJ1-2	TRBV2	TRBD1	.	CATADRDRDDYGYTF	TGTGCCACCGCTGACCGGGACAGGGACGACTATGGCTACACCTTC
TRBJ2-3	TRBV24-1	TRBD2	many	CATQAGLLTDTQYF	TGTGCCACCCAAGCGGGACTTCTCACAGATACGCAGTATTTT
TRBJ2-7	TRBV4-3	.	many	CASSRGMRNYEQYF	TGCGCCAGCAGCCGGGGTATGCGAAACTACGAGCAGTACTTC
TRBJ2-5	TRBV19	.	.	CASVPRRGEETQYF	TGTGCCAGTGTACCTCGACGGGGCGAGGAGACCCAGTACTTC
TRBJ2-3	TRBV27	TRBD2	.	CASGLILAGGIDTQYF	TGTGCCAGCGGTTTAATCCTAGCGGGAGGGATAGATACGCAGTATTTT
TRBJ2-7	TRBV5-6	.	many	CASSLGRGSYEQYF	TGCGCCAGCAGCCTCGGCCGGGGTTCCTACGAGCAGTACTTC
TRBJ1-1	TRBV4-1	.	many	CASSQGATTEAFF	TGCGCCAGCAGCCAAGGGGCGACCACTGAAGCTTTCTTT
TRBJ2-3	TRBV27	.	many	CASSLSAGLADTQYF	TGTGCCAGCAGTTTATCCGCGGGGCTGGCTGATACGCAGTATTTT
TRBJ2-7	TRBV9	TRBD2	many	CASSTAGASYEQYF	TGTGCCAGCAGCACAGCGGGGGCCTCCTACGAGCAGTACTTC
TRBJ2-3	TRBV5-6	.	many	CASSSANTDTQYF	TGTGCCAGCAGCAGTGCTAATACAGATACGCAGTATTTT
TRBJ1-3	TRBV11-3	.	.	CASSLVPGAGNTIYF	TGTGCCAGCAGCTTAGTACCAGGGGCCGGAAACACCATATATTTT
TRBJ2-1	TRBV27	TRBD2	many	CASSSAGEGGNEQFF	TGTGCCAGCAGTTCAGCGGGAGAAGGGGGCAATGAGCAGTTCTTC
TRBJ2-3	TRBV7-9	.	many	CASRPAQVDTQYF	TGTGCCAGCAGGCCAGCCCAGGTAGATACGCAGTATTTT
TRBJ2-3	TRBV20-1	TRBD2	many	CSARDRLAANTDTQYF	TGCAGTGCTAGAGATCGGCTAGCGGCGAACACAGATACGCAGTATTTT
TRBJ2-3	TRBV6-4	.	many	CASSDATDTQYF	TGTGCCAGCAGTGACGCTACAGATACGCAGTATTTT
TRBJ2-3	TRBV7-6	.	many	CASSLATERTDTQYF	TGTGCCAGCAGCTTAGCAACGGAACGCACAGATACGCAGTATTTT
TRBJ2-7	TRBV12-3/TRBV12-4	.	.	CASSFARSPNEQYF	TGTGCCAGCAGTTTTGCCAGGAGCCCCAACGAGCAGTACTTC
TRBJ1-1	TRBV1	.	few	CTSRHGTVAPGGDTEAFF	TGCACCAGCAGGCACGGGACAGTCGCCCCGGGGGGTGACACTGAAGCTTTCTTT
TRBJ2-1	TRBV20-1	TRBD2	few	CSARDRTSGIREQFF	TGCAGTGCTAGAGATAGGACTAGCGGGATACGGGAGCAGTTCTTC
TRBJ2-5	TRBV7-9	.	many	CASSPRSREVWVQETQYF	TGTGCCAGCAGCCCGAGAAGTAGAGAGGTTTGGGTTCAAGAGACCCAGTACTTC
TRBJ1-5	TRBV23-1	.	.	CASSQSATPVSNQPQHF	TGCGCCAGCAGTCAATCGGCCACCCCCGTTAGCAATCAGCCCCAGCATTTT
TRBJ2-2	TRBV4-2	TRBD2	.	CASSEGLADNTGELFF	TGTGCCAGCAGCGAGGGACTAGCGGACAACACCGGGGAGCTGTTTTTT
TRBJ2-1	TRBV29-1	.	many	CSVAAPRMGYEQFF	TGCAGCGTTGCCGCGCCCAGGATGGGGTATGAGCAGTTCTTC
TRBJ2-1	TRBV4-1	TRBD1	many	CASSQGPGTGLYNEQFF	TGCGCCAGCAGCCAAGGACCCGGGACAGGGCTATACAATGAGCAGTTCTTC
TRBJ2-7	TRBV7-2	.	.	CASSPWSLQGYEQYF	TGTGCCAGCAGCCCTTGGTCGTTACAGGGCTACGAGCAGTACTTC
TRBJ2-6	TRBV7-9	.	few	CASGLFPLAANSGANVLTF	TGTGCCAGCGGCTTATTCCCCCTGGCAGCCAACTCTGGGGCCAACGTCCTGACTTTC
TRBJ1-5	TRBV6-6	TRBD1	many	CASSFGQGASQPQHF	TGTGCCAGCAGTTTCGGACAGGGGGCGTCTCAGCCCCAGCATTTT
TRBJ1-5	TRBV19	.	few	CASRPTGEGNQPQHF	TGTGCCAGTAGACCTACGGGGGAGGGCAATCAGCCCCAGCATTTT
TRBJ2-1	TRBV11-2	.	many	CASSSNLLDEQFF	TGTGCCAGCAGCTCCAACTTGTTAGATGAGCAGTTCTTC